The 30 T cell receptor beta chains given below trace back to one sample, sequenced in a study of blood T cell repertoires in COVID-19. The protocol was immunoSEQ multiplex PCR, while the TCRdb copy is restricted to in-frame clones and leaves out a portion. Here the sample spans more than 10,000 clones, 90% being singletons. The specimen was peripheral blood. Receptors were obtained from a human donor in a cohort sampled during active COVID-19.

The V gene is TRBV5-1, the J gene TRBJ2-2, with 11 bases fitting TRBD1. The CDR3 totals 15 residues. The V and J ends lost 5 bases and 4 bases, in that order; junction bases with no gene match: 4. Germline V lookup: CDR1 SGHRS, CDR2 YFSETQ. The CDR3 loop is CASRQGQGGTGELFF. The CDR3 region has the DNA TGCGCCAGCAGGCAGGGACAGGGGGGCACCGGGGAGCTGTTTTTT.

This chain connects TRBV5-1 to TRBJ2-3; 11 bases match TRBD2. The V segment lost 4 bases and the J segment 3 bases; nucleotides outside the gene matches: 1. The CDR3 sequence is 14 residues long. Germline V CDR1 and CDR2: SGHRS, YFSETQ. This CDR3 reads CASSLAGGTDTQYF. CDR3 sequence (DNA): TGCGCCAGCAGCCTAGCGGGGGGAACAGATACGCAGTATTTT.

CDR3 residues: CASSPRGGFNYGYTF. CDR3 nucleotides: TGCGCCAGCAGCCCCCGGGGGGGTTTTAACTATGGCTACACCTTC. V gene TRBV4-3 combines with J gene TRBJ1-2; the D gene is possibly TRBD1 (5 bases). CDR1 and CDR2 from the germline V gene are LGHNA and YSLEER. There are 15 residues in the CDR3. The V end lost 4 bases, the J end lost 1 base, and 13 bases lay between the germline ends.

In this sample, this clone turned up once. This sequence joins TRBV10-2 and TRBJ2-7; 7 bases are a match to TRBD2. The J segment lost 2 bases and the V segment lost 6 bases, leaving 10 bases of the junction unmatched. The germline CDR1 and CDR2 sequences are WSHSY and SAAADI. The CDR3 loop spans 15 amino acids. The CDR3 here is CASSPGLQKTYEQYF. The CDR3 DNA follows: TGCGCCAGCAGCCCGGGACTACAGAAGACCTACGAGCAGTACTTC.

This chain joins TRBV28 and TRBJ1-2; no firm D call. This CDR3 has 15 amino acids. V dropped 6 bases and J dropped 4 bases, with 18 bases sitting between them. CDR1 is MDHEN and CDR2 is SYDVKM in the germline V gene. The CDR3 region has the DNA TGTGCCAGCAGACCCCCGACGGCTGGGAGCTATGGCTACACCTTC. Its translation is CASRPPTAGSYGYTF.

The V and J genes are TRBV28 and TRBJ1-4; no definite D call. This CDR3 has 15 residues. The germline V gene has CDR1 MDHEN and CDR2 SYDVKM. The V and J ends lost 5 bases and 5 bases respectively, with 15 bases between them. The CDR3 DNA is TGTGCCAGCAGTCCCTTTGTCGGGGAGAATGAAAAACTGTTTTTT. Protein product: CASSPFVGENEKLFF.

The gene calls are TRBV30 and TRBJ1-4; 7 bases fit TRBD1. J gave up 4 bases and V 3 bases, and 5 bases lay outside the gene matches. This CDR3 has 14 amino acids. Germline V gene data show CDR1 as GTSNPN and CDR2 as SVGIG (reference sequence). CDR3 region: CAWSRQGLNEKLFF. In DNA, the CDR3 is TGTGCCTGGAGCAGACAGGGCCTTAATGAAAAACTGTTTTTT.

The CDR3 bases are TGCAGCGTCGACAGGGGGCAAAGCACTGAAGCTTTCTTT. Encoded protein: CSVDRGQSTEAFF. The genes are TRBV29-1 and TRBJ1-1; 10 nucleotides match TRBD1. This CDR3 has 13 amino acids. The germline gives CDR1 SQVTM, CDR2 ANQGSEA. J was trimmed by 4 bases and V by 6 bases; bases with no gene match: 5.

J is TRBJ1-2 and V is TRBV18; no clear D gene. The germline gives CDR1 KGHSH, CDR2 LQKENI. V lost 0 bases, J lost 2 bases, and 7 bases lay in between. The length of the CDR3 is 14 residues. Written as DNA, the CDR3 is TGTGCCAGCTCACCACCCGGGGAAAACTATGGCTACACCTTC. Its protein is CASSPPGENYGYTF. Variable domain in full (rest from reference TRBV18 and TRBJ1-2): NAGVMQNPRHLVRRRGQEARLRCSPMKGHSHVYWYRQLPEEGLKFMVYLQKENIIDESGMPKERFSAEFPKEGPSILRIQQVVRGDSAAYFCASSPPGENYGYTFGSGTRLTVV.

The V gene is TRBV25-1, the J gene TRBJ2-2; D call uncertain. The CDR3 has 13 amino acids. The germline gives CDR1 MGHDK, CDR2 SYGVNS. V shed 5 bases and J shed 7 bases, with 11 bases lying between them. This CDR3 is CASSMAGDGELFF. The DNA of the CDR3 is TGTGCCAGCAGTATGGCCGGAGACGGGGAGCTGTTTTTT.

The chain links TRBV5-1 to TRBJ2-3; 8 nucleotides match TRBD2. V shed 0 bases, J shed 0 bases, and the junction held 6 bases outside the gene matches. CDR3 length: 17 amino acids. Germline V gene sequence: CDR1 SGHRS, CDR2 YFSETQ. CDR3 nucleotide sequence: TGCGCCAGCAGCTTGGGTGGTAGCGGGACAAGCACAGATACGCAGTATTTT. Its protein is CASSLGGSGTSTDTQYF.

The rearrangement uses TRBV7-2 and TRBJ2-5; D is undetermined. The CDR3 length is 12 residues. Trimming took 4 bases from V and 5 from J, leaving 8 bases between them. The germline V gene encodes CDR1 SGHTA and CDR2 FQGNSA. The CDR3 spells CASSSLRETQYF. Here the CDR3 DNA reads TGTGCCAGCAGCTCCCTGAGGGAGACCCAGTACTTC.

The CDR3 region is CASSFGTESAYEQYF. The CDR3 DNA is TGTGCCAGCAGCTTTGGGACAGAATCTGCCTACGAGCAGTACTTC. The genes are TRBV5-6 and TRBJ2-7, with 7 bases matching TRBD1. From germline, CDR1 is SGHDT and CDR2 YYEEEE. The trim removed 2 bases at V and 2 bases at J, leaving 7 bases unmatched. The CDR3 covers 15 residues.

This CDR3 is CASGNRDRREDSGNTIYF. The CDR3 bases are TGCGCCAGCGGGAACCGGGACAGGAGGGAAGACTCTGGAAACACCATATATTTT. The chain is built from TRBV10-2 and TRBJ1-3; 8 bases are shared with TRBD1. Per germline, CDR1 WSHSY and CDR2 SAAADI. The junction had 15 bases not matched to a gene; V was cut back by 8 bases and J by 0 bases. The CDR3 has 18 amino acids.

This chain links TRBV24-1 with TRBJ2-5, with D uncertain. The CDR3 has 13 amino acids. Germline V gene lookup returns CDR1 KGHDR and CDR2 SFDVKD. V was shortened by 0 bases and J by 5 bases, with 6 bases between the two germline ends. Here the CDR3 reads CATSDLLGETQYF. The CDR3 bases are TGTGCCACCAGTGATTTGCTCGGGGAGACCCAGTACTTC.

The chain employs TRBV3-1 (or the pseudogene TRBV3-2) and TRBJ1-1, with no clear D. The germline CDR1 and CDR2 sequences are LGHDT and YNNKEL (reference sequence). The CDR3 sequence is 14 residues long. Trimming left V 4 bases short and J 4 bases short, with 13 bases between. The CDR3, as DNA: TGTGCCAGCAGCCGTAACAGTCGGGGCACTGAAGCTTTCTTT. Protein: CASSRNSRGTEAFF.

The rearrangement links TRBV5-8 to TRBJ1-5; TRBD1 agrees at 10 bases. V shed 3 bases and J 6 bases; nucleotides not matched to a gene: 6. Germline CDR1 and CDR2: SGHTS and YDEGEE. The CDR3 runs to 15 residues. CDR3 loop: CASSSRQGAGQPQHF. The CDR3 nucleotides are TGTGCCAGCAGCTCGCGACAGGGGGCCGGTCAGCCCCAGCATTTT.

The rearrangement uses TRBV5-1 and TRBJ2-5, with D perhaps matching TRBD1 (5 bases). CDR1 SGHRS and CDR2 YFSETQ come from the germline V gene. CDR3 size: 14 residues. V dropped 5 bases and J dropped 1 base, with 12 bases sitting between them. Here the CDR3 reads CASRVGDGQETQYF. The CDR3 DNA sequence: TGCGCCAGCAGAGTAGGGGATGGCCAAGAGACCCAGTACTTC.

This chain links TRBV7-2 with TRBJ2-5, with 10 bases lining up with TRBD2. V dropped 3 bases and J dropped 5; count of bases not matched to a gene: 0. This CDR3 is built from 13 residues. Germline V CDR1 and CDR2: SGHTA, FQGNSA. The CDR3 spells CASSFSGGETQYF. The CDR3 DNA reads as TGTGCCAGCAGCTTTAGCGGGGGGGAGACCCAGTACTTC.

This chain uses TRBV28 with TRBJ2-3; possible D gene TRBD2, 5 bases. Looked up from germline, CDR1 is MDHEN and CDR2 is SYDVKM. This CDR3 has 13 amino acids. Trimming removed 5 bases from V and 6 bases from J, with 12 bases in between. This CDR3 is CASSPLWRDTQYF. As DNA, the CDR3 is TGTGCCAGCAGTCCACTGTGGAGGGATACGCAGTATTTT. Based on the CDR3 plus reference TRBV28 and TRBJ2-3, the full variable domain is DVKVTQSSRYLVKRTGEKVFLECVQDMDHENMFWYRQDPGLGLRLIYFSYDVKMKEKGDIPEGYSVSREKKERFSLILESASTNQTSMYLCASSPLWRDTQYFGPGTRLTVL.

This clone was seen once. The V call is TRBV11-3, the J call TRBJ2-3; a weak D match, TRBD1 (5 bases). Germline CDR1 is SGHNT and CDR2 is YENEEA. CDR3 length equals 14 residues. Trimming took off 5 bases at V and 1 base at J, with 10 bases between the two ends. CDR3 amino acids: CASSPQGRTDTQYF. The CDR3, as DNA: TGTGCCAGCAGCCCCCAGGGTCGCACAGATACGCAGTATTTT. The full variable domain, with the rest looked up from reference TRBV11-3 and TRBJ2-3, is EAGVVQSPRYKIIEKKQPVAFWCNPISGHNTLYWYLQNLGQGPELLIRYENEEAVDDSQLPKDRFSAERLKGVDSTLKIQPAELGDSAVYLCASSPQGRTDTQYFGPGTRLTVL.

The V call is TRBV7-2, the J call TRBJ2-1, with 12 bases fitting TRBD1. J gave up 1 base and V 2 bases, and 9 bases lay outside the gene matches. The CDR3 consists of 19 residues. Germline V lookup: CDR1 SGHTA, CDR2 FQGNSA. The CDR3 spells CASSLTGQGAIRSYNEQFF. Here the CDR3 DNA reads TGTGCCAGCAGCTTAACGGGACAGGGGGCGATTAGGTCCTACAATGAGCAGTTCTTC.

The chain uses TRBV5-1 and TRBJ1-5; TRBD1 is a possible D gene (6 bases). The germline V gene encodes CDR1 SGHRS and CDR2 YFSETQ. Trimming took off 4 bases at V and 2 bases at J, with 19 bases between the two ends. This CDR3 has 17 residues. Written as DNA, the CDR3 is TGCGCCAGCAGCCCCCGAAGGGTCAGGGGCGGCAATCAGCCCCAGCATTTT. This encodes CASSPRRVRGGNQPQHF.

The chain joins TRBV7-3 to TRBJ2-5, with D unresolved. Between the trimmed V and J ends, which lost 6 bases and 3 bases, there was a span of 11 bases. Germline lookup yields CDR1 SGHTA and CDR2 FQGTGA. This CDR3 comprises 13 residues. The CDR3: CASSSPSEETQYF. CDR3 nucleotide sequence: TGTGCCAGCAGTTCCCCCTCCGAAGAGACCCAGTACTTC. Supplemented by reference TRBV7-3 and TRBJ2-5, the full variable domain reads GAGVSQTPSNKVTEKGKYVELRCDPISGHTALYWYRQSLGQGPEFLIYFQGTGAADDSGLPNDRFFAVRPEGSVSTLKIQRTERGDSAVYLCASSSPSEETQYFGPGTRLLVL.

V usage is TRBV9 and J usage is TRBJ2-1; possible D gene TRBD2, 7 bases. V was pared by 3 bases and J by 0 bases, with 10 bases between. The CDR3 length is 15 residues. Per germline, CDR1 SGDLS and CDR2 YYNGEE. The CDR3 DNA reads TGTGCCAGCAGCGAGGGGGGGATCTCCTACAATGAGCAGTTCTTC. Translated: CASSEGGISYNEQFF. The full variable domain, its missing parts supplied by reference TRBV9 and TRBJ2-1, is DSGVTQTPKHLITATGQRVTLRCSPRSGDLSVYWYQQSLDQGLQFLIQYYNGEERAKGNILERFSAQQFPDLHSELNLSSLELGDSALYFCASSEGGISYNEQFFGPGTRLTVL.

The gene calls are TRBV5-1 and TRBJ2-2, with 8 bases aligning to TRBD2. The CDR3 is 16 residues long. Trimming at V came to 3 bases and at J to 4 bases, leaving 8 bases not matched to a gene. Germline V gene data show CDR1 as SGHRS and CDR2 as YFSETQ. In nucleotides, the CDR3 is TGCGCCAGCAGCTCCCCCAGCGGGGGAGGCACCGGGGAGCTGTTTTTT. Translating gives CASSSPSGGGTGELFF.

The chain links TRBV10-2 to TRBJ1-5; the D gene is possibly TRBD1 (5 bases). Germline V gene sequence: CDR1 WSHSY, CDR2 SAAADI. The CDR3 is made up of 15 amino acids. V was clipped by 3 bases and J by 5 bases, with 14 bases between them. The CDR3 region has the DNA TGCGCCAGCAGTGATGGGGCCCGCGGCTATCAGCCCCAGCATTTT. Residues: CASSDGARGYQPQHF.

This clone was observed once. The V and J genes are TRBV3-1 (or the pseudogene TRBV3-2) and TRBJ2-5; TRBD2 is a possible D gene (5 bases). CDR1 is LGHDT and CDR2 is YNNKEL in the germline V gene (reference sequence). This CDR3 comprises 16 residues. Trimming removed 3 bases at V and 5 bases at J, with 19 bases between. The CDR3 region is CASSHPVTPRRETQYF. Written as DNA, the CDR3 is TGTGCCAGCAGCCACCCCGTGACGCCTAGGAGGGAGACCCAGTACTTC.

The chain couples TRBV19 to TRBJ1-2; 10 bases are a match to TRBD1. The CDR3 contains 16 residues. J gave up 6 bases and V 3 bases, and 10 bases lay outside the gene matches. Germline V lookup: CDR1 LNHDA, CDR2 SQIVND (reference sequence). CDR3 DNA sequence: TGTGCCAGTAGTATGCCCAAGCGACAGGGGGCGAATGGCTACACCTTC. Translating it yields CASSMPKRQGANGYTF.

This clone was observed a single time. The chain combines TRBV5-1 with TRBJ2-1; 10 positions agree with TRBD1. The J segment lost 2 bases and the V segment lost 3 bases, leaving 2 bases of the junction unmatched. Germline V gene data show CDR1 as SGHRS and CDR2 as YFSETQ. The CDR3 has 15 amino acids. The CDR3 reads CASSSGQGAYNEQFF. In DNA form, the CDR3 reads TGCGCCAGCAGCTCTGGACAGGGGGCCTACAATGAGCAGTTCTTC. Combining the CDR3 with reference TRBV5-1 and TRBJ2-1 gives the whole variable domain KAGVTQTPRYLIKTRGQQVTLSCSPISGHRSVSWYQQTPGQGLQFLFEYFSETQRNKGNFPGRFSGRQFSNSRSEMNVSTLELGDSALYLCASSSGQGAYNEQFFGPGTRLTVL.